This note documents a single T cell receptor (beta chain) sequence. No antigen is known for it. Every isolated RNA sample was fully reverse transcribed, so sequencing captured expressed TCRB transcripts. Generated by immunoSEQ multiplex PCR, the TCRdb table keeps only in-frame clones and is missing some. The sample contains 250,000 to 350,000 clones, approximately 11% of which appear only once. Purity exceeding 95% was reached by all sorted populations. The source of the sample is a study of beta chain features in type 1 diabetes. Study-wide findings and caveats: Researchers cautioned that cDNA sequencing could over-represent cells with high TCR expression. Shorter TCRB CDR3s, moderately but significantly so, were found in Type 1 diabetes patients in all four CD4+ subsets.

This receptor was obtained from a woman under 40 in good health. Source material: naive CD4+ T cells from blood.

Here the CDR3 reads CASSPPGGLSETQYF. The CDR3 nucleotides are TGTGCCAGCTCACCACCAGGGGGATTAAGCGAGACCCAGTACTTC. The V call is TRBV18, the J call TRBJ2-5, with D maybe TRBD1 (6 bases). V was pared by 0 bases and J by 5 bases, with 13 bases between. The CDR3 has 15 residues. Germline CDR1 and CDR2: KGHSH and LQKENI. The full variable domain, completed using reference TRBV18 and TRBJ2-5, is NAGVMQNPRHLVRRRGQEARLRCSPMKGHSHVYWYRQLPEEGLKFMVYLQKENIIDESGMPKERFSAEFPKEGPSILRIQQVVRGDSAAYFCASSPPGGLSETQYFGPGTRLLVL.